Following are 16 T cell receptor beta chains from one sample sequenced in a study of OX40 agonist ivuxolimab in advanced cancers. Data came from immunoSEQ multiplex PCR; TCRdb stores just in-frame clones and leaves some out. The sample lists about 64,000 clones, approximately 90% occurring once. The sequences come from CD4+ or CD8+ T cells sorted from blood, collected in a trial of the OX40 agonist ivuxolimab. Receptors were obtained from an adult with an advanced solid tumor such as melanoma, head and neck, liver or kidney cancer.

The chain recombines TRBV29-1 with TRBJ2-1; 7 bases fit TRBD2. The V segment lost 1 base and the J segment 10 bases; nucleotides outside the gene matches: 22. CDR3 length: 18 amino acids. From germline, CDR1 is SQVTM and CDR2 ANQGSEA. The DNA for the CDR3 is TGCAGCGTTGAAGTATCGGCGACGGGGGGAGGGCCGGTGAGAGAGCAGTTCTTC. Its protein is CSVEVSATGGGPVREQFF.

The CDR3 loop is CASSEDTVSNQPQHF. The CDR3 region has the DNA TGTGCCAGCAGTGAAGATACAGTTAGCAATCAGCCCCAGCATTTT. The rearrangement uses TRBV6-1 and TRBJ1-5; D unresolved. Trimming removed 1 base at V and 0 bases at J, with 7 bases between. CDR3 length equals 15 residues. Germline CDR1 MNHNS, CDR2 SASEGT.

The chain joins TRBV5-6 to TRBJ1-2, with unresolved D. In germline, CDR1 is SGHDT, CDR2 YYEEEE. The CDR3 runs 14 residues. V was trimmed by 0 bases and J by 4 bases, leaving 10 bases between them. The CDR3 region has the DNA TGTGCCAGCAGCTTGGGACGGATAACCTATGGCTACACCTTC. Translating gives CASSLGRITYGYTF.

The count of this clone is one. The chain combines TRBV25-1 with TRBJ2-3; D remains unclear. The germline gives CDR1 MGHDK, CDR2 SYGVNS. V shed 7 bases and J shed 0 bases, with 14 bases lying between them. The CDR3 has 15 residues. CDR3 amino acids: CASKGSKVSTDTQYF. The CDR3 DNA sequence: TGTGCCAGCAAGGGTTCGAAAGTGAGCACAGATACGCAGTATTTT.

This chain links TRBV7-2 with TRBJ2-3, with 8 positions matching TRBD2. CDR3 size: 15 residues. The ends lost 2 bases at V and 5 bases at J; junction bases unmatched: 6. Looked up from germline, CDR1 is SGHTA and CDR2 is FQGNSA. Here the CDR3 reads CASSLLGRAQDTQYF. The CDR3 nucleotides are TGTGCCAGCAGCTTACTCGGGAGGGCCCAAGATACGCAGTATTTT.

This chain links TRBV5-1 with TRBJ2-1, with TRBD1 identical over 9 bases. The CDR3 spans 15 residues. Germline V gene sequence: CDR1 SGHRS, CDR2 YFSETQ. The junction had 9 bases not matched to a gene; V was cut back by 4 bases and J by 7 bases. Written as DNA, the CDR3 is TGCGCCAGCAGCGGGAGGACAGGGGAGAAGAATGAGCAGTTCTTC. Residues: CASSGRTGEKNEQFF.

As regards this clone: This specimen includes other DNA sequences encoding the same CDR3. CDR3: CASSLFRGNSPLHF. The CDR3 DNA is TGTGCCAGCAGCCTTTTCAGGGGCAATTCACCCCTCCACTTT. V gene TRBV7-2 combines with J gene TRBJ1-6; TRBD1 is a possible D gene (6 bases). V lost 5 bases and J 7 bases, leaving 12 bases between the germline ends. The length of the CDR3 is 14 residues. The germline V gene has CDR1 SGHTA and CDR2 FQGNSA.

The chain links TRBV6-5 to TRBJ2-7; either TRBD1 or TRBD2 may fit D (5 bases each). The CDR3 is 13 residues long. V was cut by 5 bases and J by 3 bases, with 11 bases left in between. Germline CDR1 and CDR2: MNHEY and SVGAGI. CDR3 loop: CASSGTVDYEQYF. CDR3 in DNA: TGTGCCAGCAGTGGGACGGTAGACTACGAGCAGTACTTC.

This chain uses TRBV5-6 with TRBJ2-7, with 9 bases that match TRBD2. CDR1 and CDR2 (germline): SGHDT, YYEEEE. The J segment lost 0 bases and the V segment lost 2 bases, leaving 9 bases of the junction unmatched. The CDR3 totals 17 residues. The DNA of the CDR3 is TGTGCCAGCAGCTTTTTTAGCGGGAGTGTCAGCTCCTACGAGCAGTACTTC. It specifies CASSFFSGSVSSYEQYF.

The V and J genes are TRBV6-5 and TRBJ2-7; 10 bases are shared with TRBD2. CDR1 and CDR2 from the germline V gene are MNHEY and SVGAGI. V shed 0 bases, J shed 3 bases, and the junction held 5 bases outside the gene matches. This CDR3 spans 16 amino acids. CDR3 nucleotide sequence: TGTGCCAGCAGTTACTCCACTAGCGGGATTAACTACGAGCAGTACTTC. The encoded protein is CASSYSTSGINYEQYF.

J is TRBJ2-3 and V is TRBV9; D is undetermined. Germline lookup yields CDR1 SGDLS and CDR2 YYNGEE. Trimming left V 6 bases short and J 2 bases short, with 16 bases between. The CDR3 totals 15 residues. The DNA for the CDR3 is TGTGCCAGCACCGCCGGTGTAGGATTCACAGATACGCAGTATTTT. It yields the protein CASTAGVGFTDTQYF. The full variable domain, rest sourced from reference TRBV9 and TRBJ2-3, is DSGVTQTPKHLITATGQRVTLRCSPRSGDLSVYWYQQSLDQGLQFLIQYYNGEERAKGNILERFSAQQFPDLHSELNLSSLELGDSALYFCASTAGVGFTDTQYFGPGTRLTVL.

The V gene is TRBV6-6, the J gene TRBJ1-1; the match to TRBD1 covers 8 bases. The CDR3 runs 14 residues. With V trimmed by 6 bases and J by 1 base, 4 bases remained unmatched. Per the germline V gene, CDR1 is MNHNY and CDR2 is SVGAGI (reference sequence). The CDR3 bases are TGTGCCAGCAGCCGGGGACAGGCGAACACTGAAGCTTTCTTT. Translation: CASSRGQANTEAFF.

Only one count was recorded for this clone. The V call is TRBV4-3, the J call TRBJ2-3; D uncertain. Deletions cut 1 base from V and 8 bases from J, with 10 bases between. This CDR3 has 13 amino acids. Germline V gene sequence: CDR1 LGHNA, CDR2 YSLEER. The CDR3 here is CASSQGYRGTQYF. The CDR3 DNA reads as TGCGCCAGCAGCCAAGGATACCGCGGTACGCAGTATTTT.

CDR3 in DNA: TGTGCCAGCAAACGAAGACAGGGGGCAACCGGGGAGCTGTTTTTT. Protein sequence: CASKRRQGATGELFF. This chain joins TRBV6-5 and TRBJ2-2, with 10 bases matching TRBD1. V trimming: 7 bases; J trimming: 5 bases; junction bases outside the gene matches: 7. The CDR3 contains 15 residues. In germline, CDR1 is MNHEY, CDR2 SVGAGI.

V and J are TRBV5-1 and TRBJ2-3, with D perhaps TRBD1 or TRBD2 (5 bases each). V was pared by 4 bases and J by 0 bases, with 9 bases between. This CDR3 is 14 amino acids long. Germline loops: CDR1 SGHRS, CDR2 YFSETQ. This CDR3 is CASSGGRSTDTQYF. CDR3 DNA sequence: TGCGCCAGCAGCGGGGGACGGAGCACAGATACGCAGTATTTT.

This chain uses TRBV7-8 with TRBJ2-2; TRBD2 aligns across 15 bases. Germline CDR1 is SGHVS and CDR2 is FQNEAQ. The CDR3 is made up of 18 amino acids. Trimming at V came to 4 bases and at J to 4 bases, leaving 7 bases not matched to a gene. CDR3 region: CASSSGLAGGPSTGELFF. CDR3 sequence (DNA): TGTGCCAGCAGCTCCGGACTAGCGGGAGGGCCAAGCACCGGGGAGCTGTTTTTT.